The 29 T cell receptor beta chains below come from one sample, sequenced in a study of shared clonotypes between healthy human individuals (dated by TCRdb to 2018 to 2021). The library was obtained by the immunoSEQ multiplex PCR assay. In TCRdb, the immuneACCESS table is reduced to in-frame sequences with V and J assigned. These tables do not hold every clone; where another copy was compared, an unresolved V gene accounts for under half, and the others remain unexplained. For this sample the table gives around 300,000 clones, of which around 87% were detected only once. The ten top clones hold 15% to 20% of the sample. The sample was memory CD8+ T cells sorted from blood. The cell subset or site label, read with the paper, signifies: CD45RO+ cells pooled with CCR7-negative TemRA cells. The receptors here all came from a man aged 18 to 29 in good health.

As DNA, the CDR3 is TGTGCCAGCACCCTCGACAAATCCTCCTCCTACGAGCAGTACTTC. Translated, it gives CASTLDKSSSYEQYF. The gene calls are TRBV5-6 and TRBJ2-7; D uncertain. Germline loops: CDR1 SGHDT, CDR2 YYEEEE. Deletions cut 6 bases from V and 0 bases from J, with 16 bases between. The CDR3 is made up of 15 amino acids. The full variable domain, its missing parts supplied by reference TRBV5-6 and TRBJ2-7, is DAGVTQSPTHLIKTRGQQVTLRCSPKSGHDTVSWYQQALGQGPQFIFQYYEEEERQRGNFPDRFSGHQFPNYSSELNVNALLLGDSALYLCASTLDKSSSYEQYFGPGTRLTVT.

Notes on this clone: The conserved closing phenylalanine or tryptophan is absent in this CDR3, likely reflecting a read error. The chain links TRBV10-2 to TRBJ2-7, with 9 bases that match TRBD2. The CDR3 totals 15 residues. The J segment lost 4 bases and the V segment lost 0 bases, leaving 4 bases of the junction unmatched. Looked up from germline, CDR1 is WSHSY and CDR2 is SAAADI. The CDR3 loop is CASSESVSGGYEQYL. CDR3 sequence (DNA): TGCGCCAGCAGTGAGTCGGTTAGCGGGGGATACGAGCAGTACCTC.

This clone was seen once. The chain has TRBV2 and TRBJ2-3; TRBD2 matches 10 bases. The J segment lost 0 bases and the V segment lost 2 bases, leaving 8 bases of the junction unmatched. Per germline, CDR1 SNHLY and CDR2 FYNNEI. The CDR3 totals 18 residues. CDR3 in DNA: TGTGCCAGCAGTGAATTTAGCGGGGGGACCTCTAGCACAGATACGCAGTATTTT. Its translation: CASSEFSGGTSSTDTQYF.

J is TRBJ2-3 and V is TRBV18, with a tentative D call TRBD1 (5 bases). CDR1 and CDR2 (germline): KGHSH, LQKENI. V was shortened by 5 bases and J by 3 bases, with 6 bases between the two germline ends. This CDR3 spans 12 amino acids. As DNA, the CDR3 is TGTGCCAGCTCATCAGGGACAGATACGCAGTATTTT. Protein: CASSSGTDTQYF.

CDR3 amino acids: CASSLVGSPYEQYF. CDR3 DNA: TGTGCCAGCAGCTTAGTAGGGAGCCCCTACGAGCAGTACTTC. V usage is TRBV11-2 and J usage is TRBJ2-7; possibly TRBD2 for D (5 bases). CDR3 length: 14 amino acids. Germline values: CDR1 SGHAT, CDR2 FQNNGV. Deletions cut 1 base from V and 2 bases from J, with 9 bases between. Full variable domain (outside the CDR3, taken from reference TRBV11-2 and TRBJ2-7): EAGVAQSPRYKIIEKRQSVAFWCNPISGHATLYWYQQILGQGPKLLIQFQNNGVVDDSQLPKDRFSAERLKGVDSTLKIQPAKLEDSAVYLCASSLVGSPYEQYFGPGTRLTVT.

The rearrangement links TRBV6-1 to TRBJ2-7; D is tentatively TRBD1 or TRBD2 (5 bases each). From germline, CDR1 is MNHNS and CDR2 SASEGT. This CDR3 has 12 residues. Trimming pared 2 bases from V and 6 bases from J, leaving 8 bases between. CDR3 DNA sequence: TGTGCCAGCAGTGAACTGGGGACCGAGCAGTACTTC. Amino acids: CASSELGTEQYF.

The chain joins TRBV7-9 to TRBJ2-1, with TRBD1 matching over 8 bases. The length of the CDR3 is 14 residues. Trimming removed 5 bases from V and 6 bases from J; junction bases left unmatched: 6. CDR1 and CDR2 from the germline V gene are SEHNR and FQNEAQ (reference sequence). In nucleotides, the CDR3 is TGTGCCAGCAGCCCCGGGACAGGTATCAATGAGCAGTTCTTC. Protein: CASSPGTGINEQFF.

This rearrangement joins TRBV29-1 to TRBJ2-1, with D possibly matching TRBD2 (6 bases). The ends were cut back, 7 bases at V and 1 base at J, with 11 bases in the middle. Germline V gene data show CDR1 as SQVTM and CDR2 as ANQGSEA. This CDR3 comprises 13 residues. The chain's CDR3 is CSGEGGSYNEQFF. CDR3 DNA sequence: TGCAGCGGAGAAGGAGGGTCCTACAATGAGCAGTTCTTC.

In the case of this clone: Relative to the germline gene, one junction end is altered; a read error may explain this. The J gene is TRBJ2-7, the V gene TRBV7-7; D is uncertain. The germline V gene has CDR1 SSHAT and CDR2 FNYEAQ (reference sequence). The CDR3 consists of 13 residues. CDR3 nucleotide sequence: TGTGCTAGCAGCTTACGTCCGGGCTACGAGCAGTACTTC. This gives the protein CASSLRPGYEQYF.

The CDR3 sequence: CASRETGNTIYF. CDR3 nucleotide sequence: TGTGCCTCGAGGGAAACTGGAAACACCATATATTTT. The V call is TRBV30, the J call TRBJ1-3, with unresolved D. Per germline, CDR1 GTSNPN and CDR2 SVGIG (reference sequence). This CDR3 has 12 residues. V gave up 7 bases and J gave up 2 bases, with 9 bases separating them.

CDR3 loop: CASSLRLAGGSEQFF. The CDR3 DNA sequence: TGTGCCAGCAGTTTAAGGCTAGCGGGAGGGAGTGAGCAGTTCTTC. The chain has TRBV27 and TRBJ2-1, with 12 positions matching TRBD2. The CDR3 is 15 amino acids. The ends lost 2 bases at V and 9 bases at J; junction bases unmatched: 5. Per germline, CDR1 MNHEY and CDR2 SMNVEV (reference sequence).

The J gene is TRBJ2-3, the V gene TRBV23-1; TRBD2 aligns across 9 bases. TRBV23-1 is an ORF; its function is uncertain. V gave up 3 bases and J gave up 1 base; unmatched junction bases: 8. CDR3 size: 17 residues. CDR3 amino acids: CASSHSGGLRGTDTQYF. The CDR3 nucleotides read TGCGCCAGCAGTCATAGCGGGGGCCTCAGGGGCACAGATACGCAGTATTTT.

The chain combines TRBV6-1 with TRBJ2-7, with 10 bases lining up with TRBD2. Trimming at V came to 2 bases and at J to 2 bases, leaving 6 bases not matched to a gene. This CDR3 comprises 16 residues. Germline V lookup: CDR1 MNHNS, CDR2 SASEGT. Here the CDR3 DNA reads TGTGCCAGCAGTGAACTGGGACTAGCGTGGACCTACGAGCAGTACTTC. Translation gives CASSELGLAWTYEQYF.

The chain has TRBV2 and TRBJ2-1; 8 bases are shared with TRBD2. In germline, CDR1 is SNHLY, CDR2 FYNNEI. This CDR3 comprises 16 residues. The junction had 12 bases not matched to a gene; V was cut back by 4 bases and J by 7 bases. This CDR3 is CASSVIGAGVVNEQFF. The DNA for the CDR3 is TGTGCCAGCAGTGTGATTGGAGCGGGAGTAGTTAATGAGCAGTTCTTC.

This CDR3 is CASESDTQYF. In DNA form, the CDR3 reads TGTGCCAGCGAAAGCGATACGCAGTATTTT. The chain recombines TRBV2 with TRBJ2-3, with D uncertain. Trimming took 8 bases from V and 6 from J, leaving 6 bases between them. In germline, CDR1 is SNHLY, CDR2 FYNNEI. CDR3 length: 10 residues.

This clone was seen many times. V and J are TRBV9 and TRBJ2-7; D is undetermined. Trimming stripped 0 bases from V and 4 bases from J, with 11 bases between. Germline loops: CDR1 SGDLS, CDR2 YYNGEE. The CDR3 length is 14 residues. Here the CDR3 reads CASSVGLEVYEQYF. CDR3 nucleotide sequence: TGTGCCAGCAGCGTAGGCCTTGAGGTGTACGAGCAGTACTTC.

V gene TRBV7-9 combines with J gene TRBJ2-1; either TRBD1 or TRBD2 may supply D (5 bases each). The CDR3 is 13 residues long. Germline loops: CDR1 SEHNR, CDR2 FQNEAQ (reference sequence). The V gene lost 5 bases and the J gene lost 6 bases, with 11 bases spanning the gap. This CDR3 is CASSKGRSNEQFF. CDR3 sequence (DNA): TGTGCCAGCAGCAAGGGACGGTCCAATGAGCAGTTCTTC.

The chain uses TRBV6-1 and TRBJ1-1; 8 bases align to TRBD1. Germline assignment: CDR1 MNHNS and CDR2 SASEGT. This CDR3 spans 12 amino acids. Losses at the gene ends were 10 bases for V and 1 base for J; bases not matched to a gene: 2. The CDR3 DNA follows: TGTGCCACCGACAGGGGGAACACTGAAGCTTTCTTT. Residues: CATDRGNTEAFF.

The chain employs TRBV27 and TRBJ2-7; tentative D call: TRBD2 (5 bases). V lost 6 bases and J 9 bases, leaving 24 bases between the germline ends. The CDR3 sequence is 15 residues long. Germline-derived CDR1 and CDR2 are MNHEY and SMNVEV (reference sequence). The CDR3, as DNA: TGTGCCAGCAGGTCGGGTAACAGCTACGGTGAGGGGCAGTACTTC. Its translation is CASRSGNSYGEGQYF.

The chain has TRBV2 and TRBJ2-1; 8 bases align to TRBD2. The V and J ends lost 3 bases and 10 bases, in that order; junction bases with no gene match: 5. The germline gives CDR1 SNHLY, CDR2 FYNNEI. This CDR3 has 13 amino acids. Here the CDR3 DNA reads TGTGCCAGCAGTGATAAAGCTAGCGGGGAGCAGTTCTTC. It is translated as CASSDKASGEQFF. Supplemented by reference TRBV2 and TRBJ2-1, the full variable domain reads EPEVTQTPSHQVTQMGQEVILRCVPISNHLYFYWYRQILGQKVEFLVSFYNNEISEKSEIFDDQFSVERPDGSNFTLKIRSTKLEDSAMYFCASSDKASGEQFFGPGTRLTVL.

This chain joins TRBV29-1 and TRBJ2-6; D ambiguous. Trimming removed 7 bases from V and 0 bases from J, with 7 bases in between. Germline V lookup: CDR1 SQVTM, CDR2 ANQGSEA. The CDR3 runs to 13 residues. CDR3 region: CSAYSSGANVLTF. CDR3 sequence (DNA): TGCAGCGCCTACAGCTCTGGGGCCAACGTCCTGACTTTC. The variable domain in full, completed from reference TRBV29-1 and TRBJ2-6, reads SAVISQKPSRDICQRGTSLTIQCQVDSQVTMMFWYRQQPGQSLTLIATANQGSEATYESGFVIDKFPISRPNLTFSTLTVSNMSPEDSSIYLCSAYSSGANVLTFGAGSRLTVL.

The rearrangement links TRBV7-6 to TRBJ2-7; 9 nucleotides line up with TRBD1. Trimming removed 5 bases from V and 5 bases from J; junction bases left unmatched: 7. The CDR3 runs 14 residues. Germline V CDR1 and CDR2: SGHVS, FNYEAQ. In DNA, the CDR3 is TGTGCCAGCAGCCCGACAGGGGGGGTCCACGAGCAGTACTTC. Its protein is CASSPTGGVHEQYF.

The gene calls are TRBV10-3 and TRBJ1-6, with D hard to call. This CDR3 spans 18 amino acids. V was trimmed by 0 bases and J by 7 bases, leaving 19 bases between them. Germline CDR1 reads ENHRY; CDR2 reads SYGVKD. The CDR3 region is CAISESTIVTPGNSPLHF. For the CDR3, the DNA is TGTGCCATCAGTGAGTCGACTATTGTTACGCCGGGGAATTCACCCCTCCACTTT.

J is TRBJ1-1 and V is TRBV5-6, with D hard to call. V lost 3 bases and J 8 bases, leaving 14 bases between the germline ends. This CDR3 contains 13 residues. The V gene's germline CDR1 is SGHDT and CDR2 YYEEEE. Written as DNA, the CDR3 is TGTGCCAGCAGCTCATCGGGTAATTGGGAAGCTTTCTTT. Protein: CASSSSGNWEAFF.

The V call is TRBV6-5, the J call TRBJ1-2, with 9 bases identical to TRBD1. The germline V gene encodes CDR1 MNHEY and CDR2 SVGAGI. With V trimmed by 8 bases and J by 4 bases, 8 bases remained unmatched. The CDR3 runs to 14 residues. The CDR3: CASLTGGDGYGYTF. DNA for the CDR3: TGTGCCAGCCTAACAGGGGGCGATGGCTATGGCTACACCTTC.

A remark on this clone: A clone one base away is much larger, so this may be a read error. This chain connects TRBV7-9 to TRBJ1-2; possible D gene TRBD1, 6 bases. V lost 3 bases and J 7 bases, leaving 6 bases between the germline ends. The germline V gene encodes CDR1 SEHNR and CDR2 FQNEAQ (reference sequence). There are 11 residues in the CDR3. This CDR3 is CASSLGAGYTF. As DNA, the CDR3 is TGTGCCAGCAGCTTGGGGGCTGGCTACACCTTC.

In this sample, this clone turned up once. The genes are TRBV6-1 and TRBJ2-2, with D uncertain. V lost 3 bases and J 6 bases, leaving 11 bases between the germline ends. The CDR3 consists of 14 residues. Germline V lookup: CDR1 MNHNS, CDR2 SASEGT. In nucleotides, the CDR3 is TGTGCCAGCAGTGAGGTCTTTGAGCCCGGGGAGCTGTTTTTT. As protein: CASSEVFEPGELFF.

The rearrangement joins TRBV12-1 to TRBJ1-6. TRBV12-1 is classified as a pseudogene. This CDR3 has 18 residues. In nucleotides, the CDR3 is TGTGCCAGCAGCTTTGATGGGAACTTGAGCTCCTATAATTCACCCCTCCACTTT. It yields the protein CASSFDGNLSSYNSPLHF.

The chain carries TRBV9 and TRBJ2-7; maybe TRBD2 (5 bases). V was clipped by 0 bases and J by 4 bases, with 14 bases between them. The germline V gene has CDR1 SGDLS and CDR2 YYNGEE. CDR3 length: 15 amino acids. CDR3 protein: CASSVEVEGPYEQYF. The CDR3 DNA is TGTGCCAGCAGCGTAGAGGTTGAGGGTCCTTACGAGCAGTACTTC.